This T cell receptor (beta chain) was observed in a study of T-cell reconstitution after alpha-beta-depleted transplantation in children. Preparation of the TCRbeta library used unique molecular identifiers. In TCRdb, the PCR reads were re-called with MiXCR into one record per CDR3 protein. The sample contains more than 450,000 distinct CDR3 sequences, about 16% of which appear only once. This CDR3 contains 16 residues. V lost 5 bases, J lost 4 bases, and 17 bases lay in between. Sequencing used PBMCs from the stem cell graft donor, obtained from the stem cell graft. The clonotype was recovered from a human donor who donated a stem cell graft to a child with acute lymphoblastic leukemia. The rearrangement uses TRBV12-3 or TRBV12-4 and TRBJ1-4; a possible D gene is TRBD1 (6 bases). CDR3 bases: TGTGCCAGCAGTGCACAGGGAGTATCGCTTAATGAAAAACTGTTTTTT. Its protein product is CASSAQGVSLNEKLFF.